Sequencing of this T cell receptor (beta chain) was carried out in a study of radiotherapy plus CTLA-4 blockade in lung cancer. Germline CDR1 MNHEY, CDR2 SMNVEV (reference sequence). CDR3 length: 14 amino acids. Trimming took 6 bases from V and 3 from J, leaving 15 bases between them. Produced via immunoSEQ multiplex PCR; TCRdb's table is partial and in-frame only. Among more than 75,000 clones listed, less than 80% were seen once. CTLA-4 blockade using ipilimumab, together with focal radiation, was received by patients with chemo-refractory metastatic non-small-cell lung cancer. The sequences come from peripheral blood, collected from a patient treated with radiotherapy plus ipilimumab. V usage is TRBV27 and J usage is TRBJ2-7; tentative D call: TRBD2 (6 bases). The receptor comes from a human donor with non-small cell lung cancer that progressed on radiotherapy plus ipilimumab. DNA of the CDR3: TGTGCCAGCAGGCCCGGAGGGAGAAGCTACGAGCAGTACTTC. Translating gives CASRPGGRSYEQYF.